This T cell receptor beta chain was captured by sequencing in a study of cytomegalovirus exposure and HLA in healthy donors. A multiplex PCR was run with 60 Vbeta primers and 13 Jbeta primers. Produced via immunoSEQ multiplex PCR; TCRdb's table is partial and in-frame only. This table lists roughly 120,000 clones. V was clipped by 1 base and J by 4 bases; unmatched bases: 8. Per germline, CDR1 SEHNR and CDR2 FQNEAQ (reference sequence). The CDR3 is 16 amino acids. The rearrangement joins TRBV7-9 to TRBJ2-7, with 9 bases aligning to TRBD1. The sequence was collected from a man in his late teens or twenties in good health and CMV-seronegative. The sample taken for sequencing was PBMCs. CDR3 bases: TGTGCCAGCAGCTTAGATGGGGGACAGGGATTGTACGAGCAGTACTTC. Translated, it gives CASSLDGGQGLYEQYF.